This entry lists 20 T cell receptor beta chains sequenced from one sample in a study of technical replicates of blood from four donors. TCRdb's copy holds only in-frame clones and misses some; the assay was immunoSEQ multiplex PCR. The profile covers about 68,000 clones, with about 97% appearing a single time and 0.2% to 0.3% taken by the ten largest. Sequenced: T cells isolated from PBMCs. The source of these receptors is a human donor in good health.

The rearrangement links TRBV7-2 to TRBJ1-5, with TRBD1 identical over 7 bases. V lost 1 base to trimming and J lost 5 bases; unmatched junction nucleotides: 2. The CDR3 is made up of 14 amino acids. The germline V gene encodes CDR1 SGHTA and CDR2 FQGNSA. CDR3 in amino acids: CASSLEQGHQPQHF. The CDR3 coding sequence is TGTGCCAGCAGCTTAGAACAGGGGCATCAGCCCCAGCATTTT.

The genes are TRBV28 and TRBJ1-1, with D maybe TRBD1 (6 bases). Per the germline V gene, CDR1 is MDHEN and CDR2 is SYDVKM. V lost 10 bases and J lost 2, with 23 bases in between. CDR3 length: 16 residues. For the CDR3, the DNA is TGTGCCACCCACATCGACAGGATACGGCCCAACACTGAAGCTTTCTTT. Encoded protein: CATHIDRIRPNTEAFF.

The J gene is TRBJ1-3, the V gene TRBV4-1; the D is unclear. V was trimmed by 0 bases and J by 6 bases, leaving 6 bases between them. In germline, CDR1 is MGHRA, CDR2 YSYEKL. CDR3 size: 13 residues. As DNA, the CDR3 is TGCGCCAGCAGCCAAGATCTGGCAAACACCATATATTTT. Amino acids: CASSQDLANTIYF.

V and J are TRBV7-9 and TRBJ1-5; TRBD1 is a possible D gene (6 bases). The CDR3 contains 14 residues. The V gene's germline CDR1 is SEHNR and CDR2 FQNEAQ (reference sequence). V gave up 3 bases and J gave up 6 bases, with 12 bases separating them. As DNA, the CDR3 is TGTGCCAGCAGCTTTTCAGGGGACGGTCAGCCCCAGCATTTT. Protein sequence: CASSFSGDGQPQHF.

The chain employs TRBV7-9 and TRBJ1-5, with D perhaps matching TRBD1 (5 bases). Germline lookup yields CDR1 SEHNR and CDR2 FQNEAQ (reference sequence). CDR3 size: 14 residues. The V end was cut by 5 bases, the J end by 0 bases, with 8 bases between. CDR3 nucleotide sequence: TGTGCCAGCAGCGGGGCCTATAGCAATCAGCCCCAGCATTTT. It encodes CASSGAYSNQPQHF. Full variable domain (remainder filled in from reference TRBV7-9 and TRBJ1-5): DTGVSQNPRHKITKRGQNVTFRCDPISEHNRLYWYRQTLGQGPEFLTYFQNEAQLEKSRLLSDRFSAERPKGSFSTLEIQRTEQGDSAMYLCASSGAYSNQPQHFGDGTRLSIL.

CDR3: CASSATGTSGNTIYF. The CDR3 coding sequence is TGCGCCAGCAGCGCGACAGGGACTTCTGGAAACACCATATATTTT. The genes are TRBV4-1 and TRBJ1-3, with 7 bases matching TRBD1. The CDR3 is 15 residues long. Germline V gene lookup returns CDR1 MGHRA and CDR2 YSYEKL. The V gene end was trimmed by 5 bases and the J gene end by 1 base; junction bases not matched to a gene: 5.

The chain employs TRBV10-1 and TRBJ2-7, with D perhaps matching TRBD1 (6 bases). Germline V CDR1 and CDR2: WNHNN, SYGVQD (reference sequence). V was cut by 3 bases and J by 3 bases, with 9 bases left in between. The CDR3 length is 13 residues. CDR3 nucleotides: TGCGCCAGCAGTGATGGCAGGGGCTACGAGCAGTACTTC. Translation gives CASSDGRGYEQYF.

V is TRBV10-3 and J is TRBJ2-7, with TRBD1 matching 7 bases. Trimming took 8 bases from V and 6 from J; bases not matched to a gene: 10. The CDR3 contains 13 residues. Germline CDR1 ENHRY, CDR2 SYGVKD. CDR3 protein: CAIGQVSTFEQYF. For the CDR3, the DNA is TGTGCCATCGGACAGGTTTCAACCTTCGAGCAGTACTTC.

CDR3 in amino acids: CASSEADTGGLKEKLFF. As DNA, the CDR3 is TGTGCCAGCAGTGAAGCGGATACGGGGGGGCTAAAGGAAAAACTGTTTTTT. The J gene is TRBJ1-4, the V gene TRBV2, with D perhaps TRBD1 (6 bases). V shed 0 bases and J shed 8 bases, with 19 bases lying between them. CDR3 length: 17 residues. The germline V gene has CDR1 SNHLY and CDR2 FYNNEI.

The rearrangement joins TRBV7-9 to TRBJ2-6; D ambiguous. V dropped 2 bases and J dropped 0 bases, with 5 bases sitting between them. The CDR3 extends over 15 amino acids. The germline V gene encodes CDR1 SEHNR and CDR2 FQNEAQ (reference sequence). CDR3 region: CASSLRASGANVLTF. The DNA of the CDR3 is TGTGCCAGCAGCTTAAGAGCCTCTGGGGCCAACGTCCTGACTTTC.

The chain couples TRBV28 to TRBJ1-1; D unclear. The CDR3 sequence is 14 residues long. V was clipped by 2 bases and J by 3 bases, with 10 bases between them. Per the germline V gene, CDR1 is MDHEN and CDR2 is SYDVKM. The CDR3 nucleotides are TGTGCCAGCAGTTTAAGCCGCACCTACACTGAAGCTTTCTTT. Translation: CASSLSRTYTEAFF.

With respect to this clone: Compared with germline, one end of the junction differs, possibly owing to a read error. The rearrangement uses TRBV7-7 and TRBJ2-5, with 9 bases aligning to TRBD1. The CDR3 contains 16 residues. Germline lookup yields CDR1 SSHAT and CDR2 FNYEAQ (reference sequence). The CDR3 sequence is CASSSRTGEAQETQYF. The CDR3 coding sequence is TGTGCTAGCAGTTCACGGACAGGGGAGGCCCAAGAGACCCAGTACTTC.

This chain joins TRBV5-6 and TRBJ2-7; TRBD1 agrees at 8 bases. Trimming took 4 bases from V and 5 from J; bases not matched to a gene: 5. The CDR3 has 13 amino acids. Germline assignment: CDR1 SGHDT and CDR2 YYEEEE. The CDR3 coding sequence is TGTGCCAGCAGCAGAGACAGGGGCCACGAGCAGTACTTC. This encodes CASSRDRGHEQYF.

The chain uses TRBV5-4 and TRBJ2-7; 7 bases line up with TRBD2. This CDR3 contains 15 residues. V shed 5 bases, J shed 0 bases, and the junction held 8 bases outside the gene matches. From germline, CDR1 is SGHNT and CDR2 YYREEE (reference sequence). The CDR3 DNA follows: TGTGCCAGCAGTCCACCCGGGACTAACTCCTACGAGCAGTACTTC. It translates to CASSPPGTNSYEQYF.

The rearrangement uses TRBV28 and TRBJ1-1; perhaps TRBD1 as D (5 bases). This CDR3 comprises 15 residues. Germline V gives CDR1 MDHEN, CDR2 SYDVKM. V was cut by 6 bases and J by 0 bases, with 14 bases left in between. The chain's CDR3 is CASSLLGLLNTEAFF. In DNA, the CDR3 is TGTGCCAGCAGCTTACTGGGGCTTTTGAACACTGAAGCTTTCTTT.

The chain uses TRBV7-9 and TRBJ2-3; 7 positions match TRBD2. This CDR3 contains 15 residues. V gave up 4 bases and J gave up 1 base; unmatched junction bases: 5. Germline CDR1 SEHNR, CDR2 FQNEAQ (reference sequence). The CDR3 spells CASSWTLAGTDTQYF. The DNA for the CDR3 is TGTGCCAGCAGCTGGACCCTAGCGGGCACAGATACGCAGTATTTT.

The genes are TRBV18 and TRBJ2-1; 8 bases are shared with TRBD2. Looked up from germline, CDR1 is KGHSH and CDR2 is LQKENI. V dropped 4 bases and J dropped 3; count of bases not matched to a gene: 8. CDR3 length equals 16 residues. CDR3 loop: CASSREGSGSYNEQFF. The DNA for the CDR3 is TGTGCCAGCTCACGGGAGGGGAGCGGGAGCTACAATGAGCAGTTCTTC.

V is TRBV10-3 and J is TRBJ1-2, with a possible D match to TRBD1 (6 bases). V lost 0 bases and J lost 6, with 14 bases in between. The length of the CDR3 is 15 residues. CDR1 and CDR2 from the germline V gene are ENHRY and SYGVKD. The CDR3 loop is CAISESRYQGHGYTF. Here the CDR3 DNA reads TGTGCCATCAGTGAGTCGAGGTATCAGGGGCATGGCTACACCTTC.

The rearrangement uses TRBV10-3 and TRBJ1-2; 7 positions agree with TRBD1. J was trimmed by 4 bases and V by 3 bases; bases with no gene match: 8. The V gene's germline CDR1 is ENHRY and CDR2 SYGVKD. The CDR3 totals 15 residues. As DNA, the CDR3 is TGTGCCATCAGTGACGGGAGGGGGCGCACCTATGGCTACACCTTC. It codes for CAISDGRGRTYGYTF.

CDR3 nucleotides: TGCGCCAGCAGCTTGGTTCCCCAGGCGAGCTCCTACGAGCAGTACTTC. This translates into CASSLVPQASSYEQYF. The chain couples TRBV5-1 to TRBJ2-7; D gene unclear. The CDR3 extends over 16 amino acids. The V gene lost 0 bases and the J gene lost 0 bases, with 13 bases spanning the gap. Germline V CDR1 and CDR2: SGHRS, YFSETQ.